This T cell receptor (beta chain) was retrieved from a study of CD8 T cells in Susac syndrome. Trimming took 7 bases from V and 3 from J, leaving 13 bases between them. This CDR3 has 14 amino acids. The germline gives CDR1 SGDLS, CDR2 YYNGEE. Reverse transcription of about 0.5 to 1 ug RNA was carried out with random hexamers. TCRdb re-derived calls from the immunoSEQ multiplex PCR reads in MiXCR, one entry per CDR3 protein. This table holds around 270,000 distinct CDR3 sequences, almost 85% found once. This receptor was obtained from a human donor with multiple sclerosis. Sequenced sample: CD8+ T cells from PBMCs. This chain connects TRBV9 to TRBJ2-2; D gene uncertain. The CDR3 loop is CASGGLPDTGELFF. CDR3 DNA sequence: TGTGCCAGCGGTGGGCTCCCAGACACCGGGGAGCTGTTTTTT.